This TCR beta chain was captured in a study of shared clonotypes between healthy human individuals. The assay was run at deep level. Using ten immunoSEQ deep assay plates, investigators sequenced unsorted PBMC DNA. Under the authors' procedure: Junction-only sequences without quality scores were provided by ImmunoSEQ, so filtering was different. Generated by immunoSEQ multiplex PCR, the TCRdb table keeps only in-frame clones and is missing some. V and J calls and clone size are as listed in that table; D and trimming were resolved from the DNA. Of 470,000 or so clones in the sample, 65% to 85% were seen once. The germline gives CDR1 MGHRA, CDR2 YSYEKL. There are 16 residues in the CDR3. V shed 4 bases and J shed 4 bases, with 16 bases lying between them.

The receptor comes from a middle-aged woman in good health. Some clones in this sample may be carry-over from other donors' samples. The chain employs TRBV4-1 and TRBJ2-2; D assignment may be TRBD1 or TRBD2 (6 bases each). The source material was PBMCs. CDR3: CASSPTRGPSTGELFF. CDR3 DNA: TGCGCCAGCAGCCCGACTCGGGGGCCGAGCACCGGGGAGCTGTTTTTT.